This T cell receptor beta chain was profiled in a study of T cell changes during pregnancy in multiple sclerosis. The sample holds one count of this clone. V lost 4 bases and J lost 6; bases outside the gene matches: 7. In germline, CDR1 is SGHRS, CDR2 YFSETQ. This CDR3 region has 15 residues. Profiled with immunoSEQ multiplex PCR; TCRdb holds only in-frame clones, not every one. This table holds around 75,000 clones, 89% found once. This TCR came from a female donor in good health, enrolled as a control in a pregnancy study. V gene TRBV5-1 combines with J gene TRBJ1-5; TRBD1 aligns across 10 bases. The starting material was peripheral blood, obtained in the first trimester of pregnancy. The DNA of the CDR3 is TGCGCCAGCAGCAAGGGGACAGGGGAGGGTCAGCCCCAGCATTTT. Translated, it gives CASSKGTGEGQPQHF.